A single sample is the source of the 6 T cell receptor beta chains below, sequenced in a study of graft-versus-host responses after intestinal transplantation. The method was immunoSEQ multiplex PCR; TCRdb's version includes in-frame clones alone and lacks a portion of them. The sample lists around 88,000 clones; around 90% were seen once. No cognate antigen is known for these TCRs. The sample in question was unstimulated CD8+ T cells sorted from spleen or lymph node cells, obtained before transplant. These receptors all come from a human donor who was the organ donor for an intestinal transplant.

This clone was picked up one time. The chain carries TRBV5-4 and TRBJ2-7, with D possibly being TRBD1 or TRBD2 (5 bases each). This CDR3 region has 15 residues. Trimming cost V 5 bases and J 4 bases, with 19 bases left between them. Germline V gives CDR1 SGHNT, CDR2 YYREEE (reference sequence). The CDR3 loop reads CASSLDGTWDYEQYF. The CDR3 nucleotides are TGTGCCAGCAGTCTTGACGGGACGTGGGATTACGAGCAGTACTTC.

The V and J genes are TRBV7-9 and TRBJ2-5; 7 bases match TRBD1. Trimming at V came to 4 bases and at J to 5 bases, leaving 10 bases not matched to a gene. The germline V gene has CDR1 SEHNR and CDR2 FQNEAQ (reference sequence). This CDR3 is built from 15 residues. CDR3 amino acids: CASSSLQGSRETQYF. CDR3 nucleotides: TGTGCCAGCAGCTCCTTACAGGGGTCTCGGGAGACCCAGTACTTC.

The chain is built from TRBV29-1 and TRBJ2-1; TRBD2 agrees at 10 bases. The germline CDR1 and CDR2 sequences are SQVTM and ANQGSEA. After removal of 3 bases from V and 1 base from J, the junction contained 3 bases not matched to a gene. The CDR3 covers 15 residues. The CDR3 DNA sequence: TGCAGCGTTGACGAGGGACTAGCGTCCTACAATGAGCAGTTCTTC. Translated, it gives CSVDEGLASYNEQFF.

The rearrangement joins TRBV5-1 to TRBJ1-1, with D perhaps matching TRBD1 (5 bases). Germline CDR1 and CDR2: SGHRS and YFSETQ. CDR3 size: 16 residues. V gave up 4 bases and J gave up 1 base, with 17 bases separating them. CDR3 DNA: TGCGCCAGCAGCCGTATTAACCTTCAGGGGAACACTGAAGCTTTCTTT. Translated, it gives CASSRINLQGNTEAFF. The full variable domain, with the rest looked up from reference TRBV5-1 and TRBJ1-1, is KAGVTQTPRYLIKTRGQQVTLSCSPISGHRSVSWYQQTPGQGLQFLFEYFSETQRNKGNFPGRFSGRQFSNSRSEMNVSTLELGDSALYLCASSRINLQGNTEAFFGQGTRLTVV.

V is TRBV4-1 and J is TRBJ1-1, with D possibly matching TRBD1 (5 bases). Trimming shortened V by 1 base and J by 1 base, and 7 bases separated the two germline ends. There are 14 residues in the CDR3. Germline CDR1 reads MGHRA; CDR2 reads YSYEKL. CDR3 region: CASSQGRGNTEAFF. The CDR3 coding sequence is TGCGCCAGCAGCCAAGGGAGGGGGAACACTGAAGCTTTCTTT.

The rearrangement joins TRBV11-2 to TRBJ2-2; the D gene is possibly TRBD2 (6 bases). This CDR3 spans 19 amino acids. V lost 4 bases and J 6 bases, leaving 27 bases between the germline ends. Germline V gene lookup returns CDR1 SGHAT and CDR2 FQNNGV. CDR3 loop: CASSSRGREEGYWPGELFF. In DNA, the CDR3 is TGTGCCAGCAGCTCCCGAGGAAGGGAGGAGGGGTATTGGCCCGGGGAGCTGTTTTTT.